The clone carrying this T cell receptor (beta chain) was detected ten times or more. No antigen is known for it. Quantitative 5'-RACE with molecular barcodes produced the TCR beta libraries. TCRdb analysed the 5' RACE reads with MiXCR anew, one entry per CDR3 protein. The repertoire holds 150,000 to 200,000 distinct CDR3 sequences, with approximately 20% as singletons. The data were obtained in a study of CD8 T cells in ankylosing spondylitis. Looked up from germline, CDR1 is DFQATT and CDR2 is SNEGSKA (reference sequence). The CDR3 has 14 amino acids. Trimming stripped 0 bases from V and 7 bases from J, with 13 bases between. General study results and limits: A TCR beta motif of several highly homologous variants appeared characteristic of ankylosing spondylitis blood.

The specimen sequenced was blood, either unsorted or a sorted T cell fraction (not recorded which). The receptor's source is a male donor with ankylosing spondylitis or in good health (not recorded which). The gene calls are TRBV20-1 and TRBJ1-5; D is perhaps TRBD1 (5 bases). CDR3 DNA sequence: TGCAGTGCTAGAGATGGAGGGGTGAGGCAGCCCCAGCATTTT. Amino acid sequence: CSARDGGVRQPQHF.